The 10 T cell receptor beta chains given below trace back to one sample, sequenced in a study of blood T cell repertoires in COVID-19. Measured with immunoSEQ multiplex PCR; TCRdb has only the in-frame clones, and not every one. This table holds some 130,000 clones, around 89% found once. What was sequenced was peripheral blood. The receptors come from a man aged 45 to 65 with active or convalescent COVID-19.

The chain couples TRBV3-1 (or the pseudogene TRBV3-2) to TRBJ2-7; D gene unclear. This CDR3 is 12 amino acids long. Germline values: CDR1 LGHDT, CDR2 YNNKEL (reference sequence). V was pared by 4 bases and J by 3 bases, with 7 bases between. The CDR3 spells CASSRNVYEQYF. The CDR3 nucleotides read TGTGCCAGCAGCCGTAATGTCTACGAGCAGTACTTC.

This chain links TRBV3-1 (or the pseudogene TRBV3-2) with TRBJ2-2; the D gene is possibly TRBD1 (6 bases). Germline CDR1 LGHDT, CDR2 YNNKEL (reference sequence). CDR3 length equals 14 residues. V lost 3 bases to trimming and J lost 6 bases, with 11 bases between them. This chain's CDR3 is CASSHRTGSGELFF. As DNA, the CDR3 is TGTGCCAGCAGCCACCGTACAGGGTCCGGGGAGCTGTTTTTT.

The V gene is TRBV25-1, the J gene TRBJ2-2; D might be TRBD2 (5 bases). The length of the CDR3 is 13 residues. In germline, CDR1 is MGHDK, CDR2 SYGVNS. Between the trimmed V and J ends, which lost 3 bases and 7 bases, there was a span of 9 bases. The chain's CDR3 is CASSEARVGELFF. The CDR3 DNA is TGTGCCAGCAGTGAGGCGAGGGTCGGGGAGCTGTTTTTT. The whole variable domain, filled in from reference TRBV25-1 and TRBJ2-2, reads EADIYQTPRYLVIGTGKKITLECSQTMGHDKMYWYQQDPGMELHLIHYSYGVNSTEKGDLSSESTVSRIRTEHFPLTLESARPSHTSQYLCASSEARVGELFFGEGSRLTVL.

This clone was seen a single time. This chain connects TRBV13 to TRBJ1-5, with TRBD1 as a possible D gene (5 bases). The germline V gene encodes CDR1 PRHDT and CDR2 FYEKMQ (reference sequence). There are 18 residues in the CDR3. Trimming pared 6 bases from V and 2 bases from J, leaving 23 bases between. This CDR3 is CASSQAAGREGGNQPQHF. In DNA form, the CDR3 reads TGTGCCAGCAGTCAGGCGGCAGGGCGGGAAGGGGGCAATCAGCCCCAGCATTTT.

This clone came up once. The chain has TRBV15 and TRBJ2-3; no reliable D call. This CDR3 comprises 12 residues. Germline values: CDR1 LNHNV, CDR2 YYDKDF (reference sequence). The V end was cut by 0 bases, the J end by 5 bases, with 3 bases between. The DNA for the CDR3 is TGTGCCACCAGCAGAGATAGAGATACGCAGTATTTT. It codes for CATSRDRDTQYF. Full variable domain (remainder filled in from reference TRBV15 and TRBJ2-3): DAMVIQNPRYQVTQFGKPVTLSCSQTLNHNVMYWYQQKSSQAPKLLFHYYDKDFNNEADTPDNFQSRRPNTSFCFLDIRSPGLGDTAMYLCATSRDRDTQYFGPGTRLTVL.

The chain joins TRBV11-2 to TRBJ2-7; D is unclear. The CDR3 extends over 12 amino acids. Trimming pared 3 bases from V and 5 bases from J, leaving 8 bases between. CDR1 SGHAT and CDR2 FQNNGV come from the germline V gene. The CDR3 DNA sequence: TGTGCCAGCAGCTTCGGTACGGACGAGCAGTACTTC. It specifies CASSFGTDEQYF.

This rearrangement joins TRBV2 to TRBJ1-3; D is unresolved. V shed 5 bases and J shed 2 bases, with 16 bases lying between them. The V gene's germline CDR1 is SNHLY and CDR2 FYNNEI. CDR3 size: 16 residues. The CDR3 protein is CASSQERPEAGNTIYF. The CDR3 DNA reads as TGTGCCAGCAGTCAAGAGCGGCCGGAGGCTGGAAACACCATATATTTT.

This chain joins TRBV4-1 and TRBJ2-7; 9 nucleotides agree with TRBD1. The length of the CDR3 is 17 residues. Trimming at V came to 1 base and at J to 0 bases, leaving 7 bases not matched to a gene. CDR1 and CDR2 (germline): MGHRA, YSYEKL. DNA of the CDR3: TGCGCCAGCAGCCAAGTAGGAGGGACAGGGAACTCCTACGAGCAGTACTTC. Its translation: CASSQVGGTGNSYEQYF.

The V call is TRBV11-2, the J call TRBJ2-3; 9 bases match TRBD1. Germline V gene lookup returns CDR1 SGHAT and CDR2 FQNNGV. Trimming removed 4 bases from V and 8 bases from J; junction bases left unmatched: 10. The CDR3 totals 15 residues. The CDR3 DNA sequence: TGTGCCAGCAGCTCGTGGGACAGGGACAGTGCTACGCAGTATTTT. Its protein is CASSSWDRDSATQYF.

The gene calls are TRBV7-2 and TRBJ1-2; D is unresolved. The ends were cut back, 5 bases at V and 8 bases at J, with 15 bases in the middle. Germline V gene lookup returns CDR1 SGHTA and CDR2 FQGNSA. The CDR3 has 13 amino acids. The CDR3 DNA follows: TGTGCCAGCAGCCACCAAGAGCAACGCGGCTACACCTTC. Encoded protein: CASSHQEQRGYTF.